A selection of T cell receptor beta chains follows, all from one sample in a study of blood T cell repertoires in COVID-19. Libraries were prepared by immunoSEQ multiplex PCR; TCRdb keeps only in-frame clonotypes and omits some of them. The data show some 200,000 clones, roughly 80% seen once. The sample consisted of peripheral blood. The origin of the receptors is a middle-aged woman with COVID-19, enrolled during active disease. Each CDR3 is given with its conserved first and last residue. The order of the fields is J gene, V gene, CDR3 protein.

J: TRBJ2-7
V: TRBV7-2
CDR3: CASSSQTGTPEQYF

J: TRBJ2-2
V: TRBV28
CDR3: CASWGTGVNTGELFF

J: TRBJ2-3
V: TRBV24-1
CDR3: CATSDLRVAGAVDTQYF

J: TRBJ1-1
V: TRBV6-1
CDR3: CASSDRRGGRVIEAFF

J: TRBJ1-5
V: TRBV5-8
CDR3: CASSLVWTEHF

J: TRBJ2-1
V: TRBV11-3
CDR3: CASQRGPYNEQFF

J: TRBJ2-3
V: TRBV7-9
CDR3: CASTKQAGGVVDTQYF

J: TRBJ2-1
V: TRBV28
CDR3: CASRRLGTSGYNEQFF

J: TRBJ2-1
V: TRBV28
CDR3: CASRGDKELNNEQFF

J: TRBJ2-3
V: TRBV6-4
CDR3: CASSASGGADTQYF